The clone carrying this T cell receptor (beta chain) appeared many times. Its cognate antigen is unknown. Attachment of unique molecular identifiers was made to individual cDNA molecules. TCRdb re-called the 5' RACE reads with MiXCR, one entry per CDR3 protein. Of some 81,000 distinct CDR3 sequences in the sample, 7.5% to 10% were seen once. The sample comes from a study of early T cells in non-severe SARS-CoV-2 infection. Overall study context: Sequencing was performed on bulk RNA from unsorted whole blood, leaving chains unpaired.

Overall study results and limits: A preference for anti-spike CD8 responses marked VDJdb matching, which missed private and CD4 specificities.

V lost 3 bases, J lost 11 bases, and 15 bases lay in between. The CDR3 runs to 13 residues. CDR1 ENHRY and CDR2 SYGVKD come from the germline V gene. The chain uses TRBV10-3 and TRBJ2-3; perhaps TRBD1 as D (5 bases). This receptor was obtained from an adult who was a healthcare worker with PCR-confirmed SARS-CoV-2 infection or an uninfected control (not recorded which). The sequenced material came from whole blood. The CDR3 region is CAISEGRAQGQYF. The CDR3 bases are TGTGCCATCAGTGAAGGACGGGCGCAGGGGCAGTATTTT.